What follows are 8 T cell receptor beta chains derived from one specimen sequenced in a study of blood T cells in healthy people across ages. A sample-barcoded 5' primer and a J-beta primer mix were used in a second PCR of roughly 6 to 12 cycles. Using its own MiXCR run on the 5' RACE reads, TCRdb lists one record per CDR3 protein. This sample has 750,000 to 950,000 distinct CDR3 sequences; roughly 24% occur once, and the top ten carry around 3%. This sample also appeared in a second study, on T cells of mothers and their children.

Sequenced: blood. The receptors here all came from a boy aged 5-17 years in good health.

The table lists this clonotype with many counts. The chain couples TRBV21-1 to TRBJ1-6. TRBV21-1 is a documented pseudogene. This CDR3 is built from 16 residues. The CDR3 DNA is TGTGCCAGCAGCAAAGTGCCGCTCTCCTATAATTCACCCCTCCACTTT. It specifies CASSKVPLSYNSPLHF.

The table lists this clonotype with a few counts. The rearrangement uses TRBV6-5 and TRBJ2-2; D perhaps matches TRBD2 (6 bases). The CDR3 extends over 16 amino acids. Germline loops: CDR1 MNHEY, CDR2 SVGAGI. V shed 1 base and J shed 1 base, with 10 bases lying between them. CDR3 DNA: TGTGCCAGCAGTTACTATCGGAGGGTGAACACCGGGGAGCTGTTTTTT. Residues: CASSYYRRVNTGELFF.

CDR3: CASTAVEGDGYTF. The CDR3 bases are TGTGCCAGCACCGCAGTGGAGGGCGATGGCTACACCTTC. This chain joins TRBV9 and TRBJ1-2, with no clear D. This CDR3 contains 13 residues. V lost 6 bases and J 6 bases, leaving 15 bases between the germline ends. Germline lookup yields CDR1 SGDLS and CDR2 YYNGEE.

This clonotype was observed a handful of times. The chain joins TRBV7-9 to TRBJ2-7; D may be TRBD2 (6 bases). Trimming removed 0 bases at V and 3 bases at J, with 15 bases between. The germline V gene has CDR1 SEHNR and CDR2 FQNEAQ (reference sequence). This CDR3 is built from 16 residues. The CDR3, as DNA: TGTGCCAGCAGCTTAGCGCTTGGGGGACTCGGCTACGAGCAGTACTTC. This translates into CASSLALGGLGYEQYF.

This sequence joins TRBV24-1 and TRBJ1-2; 7 nucleotides line up with TRBD1. The germline CDR1 and CDR2 sequences are KGHDR and SFDVKD. After removal of 4 bases from V and 4 bases from J, the junction contained 5 bases not matched to a gene. The CDR3 has 14 residues. The CDR3 DNA reads TGTGCCACCAGTGACGCGACAGGGACCTATGGCTACACCTTC. Translating gives CATSDATGTYGYTF.

This clonotype was seen only a few times. The chain links TRBV20-1 to TRBJ2-3, with D possibly being TRBD2 (7 bases). CDR1 and CDR2 from the germline V gene are DFQATT and SNEGSKA (reference sequence). V was pared by 6 bases and J by 0 bases, with 13 bases between. The length of the CDR3 is 14 residues. The DNA of the CDR3 is TGCAGTGCCCCGGGCGGGGGCAGCACAGATACGCAGTATTTT. Its translation: CSAPGGGSTDTQYF.

The chain employs TRBV27 and TRBJ1-1, with D perhaps matching TRBD1 (6 bases). In germline, CDR1 is MNHEY, CDR2 SMNVEV (reference sequence). Trimming left V 5 bases short and J 5 bases short, with 15 bases between. This CDR3 is 14 amino acids long. CDR3 region: CASSPAGAGTEAFF. The CDR3 bases are TGTGCCAGCAGTCCCGCGGGGGCGGGGACTGAAGCTTTCTTT.

Regarding this clonotype: One end of the junction fails to match germline, which may point to a read error. The rearrangement joins TRBV20-1 to TRBJ2-2; D possibly uses TRBD1 or TRBD2 (5 bases each). Looked up from germline, CDR1 is DFQATT and CDR2 is SNEGSKA (reference sequence). The CDR3 has 14 residues. The CDR3 spells CSATGTDYTGELFF. CDR3 DNA sequence: TGCAGCGCTACCGGGACGGACTACACCGGGGAGCTGTTTTTT.